The 7 T cell receptor beta chains listed next were all sequenced from one sample in a study of T cells in Graves' hyperthyroidism and ophthalmopathy. Amplified TCR beta CDR3 regions came from RNA transcripts. The HTBI primer set served for first-round RT-PCR of the TCR CDR3. TCRdb recomputed calls from the multiplex PCR reads with MiXCR, one row per CDR3 protein. This table holds a few hundred thousand distinct CDR3 sequences, around 42% found once. Material: peripheral blood or thyroid tissue (not recorded which). All receptors derive from a woman between 18 and 29 years old with Graves' hyperthyroidism.

The CDR3 DNA is TGTGCCAGCAGGGAGGGACAGGGGGTAGCAGATACGCAGTATTTT. Its protein is CASREGQGVADTQYF. This rearrangement joins TRBV2 to TRBJ2-3; 11 bases line up with TRBD1. The length of the CDR3 is 15 residues. Losses at the gene ends were 6 bases for V and 4 bases for J; bases not matched to a gene: 6. Germline assignment: CDR1 SNHLY and CDR2 FYNNEI. The whole variable domain, filled in from reference TRBV2 and TRBJ2-3, reads EPEVTQTPSHQVTQMGQEVILRCVPISNHLYFYWYRQILGQKVEFLVSFYNNEISEKSEIFDDQFSVERPDGSNFTLKIRSTKLEDSAMYFCASREGQGVADTQYFGPGTRLTVL.

The genes are TRBV20-1 and TRBJ2-1; D not certain. The CDR3 runs to 12 residues. The V end lost 6 bases, the J end lost 4 bases, and 10 bases lay between the germline ends. In germline, CDR1 is DFQATT, CDR2 SNEGSKA (reference sequence). The CDR3 coding sequence is TGCAGTGCCCAGCCGCTTTACAATGAGCAGTTCTTC. As protein: CSAQPLYNEQFF.

This clonotype has a handful of counts. The DNA of the CDR3 is TGTGCCAGCAGTTACTCGATCTTGAACCTGTATGGCTACACCTTC. As protein: CASSYSILNLYGYTF. The chain employs TRBV6-5 and TRBJ1-2; D gene unclear. CDR1 and CDR2 from the germline V gene are MNHEY and SVGAGI. There are 15 residues in the CDR3. V lost 0 bases and J lost 5, with 13 bases in between.

This sequence joins TRBV7-2 and TRBJ2-7; 8 positions agree with TRBD2. The CDR3 spans 13 residues. Trimming took 5 bases from V and 5 from J; bases not matched to a gene: 5. Germline CDR1 SGHTA, CDR2 FQGNSA. CDR3 DNA sequence: TGTGCCAGCAGCCACTACGGGGGGGACGAGCAGTACTTC. Residues: CASSHYGGDEQYF.

This clonotype has ten or more counts. The chain combines TRBV20-1 with TRBJ2-7; either TRBD1 or TRBD2 may supply D (5 bases each). The CDR3 sequence is 15 residues long. The germline V gene encodes CDR1 DFQATT and CDR2 SNEGSKA (reference sequence). V lost 0 bases to trimming and J lost 2 bases, with 14 bases between them. The CDR3 DNA sequence: TGCAGTGCTAGAGATGATCGAAGAGGGGCCTACGAGCAGTACTTC. Amino acid sequence: CSARDDRRGAYEQYF.

J is TRBJ2-5 and V is TRBV11-2, with D perhaps matching TRBD2 (6 bases). Germline V gene lookup returns CDR1 SGHAT and CDR2 FQNNGV. The CDR3 consists of 12 residues. The V end was cut by 5 bases, the J end by 5 bases, with 9 bases between. The CDR3 sequence is CASSDLAETQYF. CDR3 coding DNA: TGTGCCAGCAGCGACCTAGCGGAGACCCAGTACTTC.

This clonotype has at least ten counts. This rearrangement joins TRBV7-9 to TRBJ2-7; the match to TRBD2 covers 12 bases. V shed 4 bases and J 1 base; nucleotides not matched to a gene: 5. The CDR3 has 16 residues. The germline gives CDR1 SEHNR, CDR2 FQNEAQ (reference sequence). The DNA of the CDR3 is TGTGCCAGCAGCTCGACTAGCGGGAGACGATCCTACGAGCAGTACTTC. Encoded protein: CASSSTSGRRSYEQYF.